This TCR beta chain was sequenced for a study of low-dose radiotherapy and immunotherapy resistance in tumors. With TRAV- and TRBV-specific primers, first-strand cDNA was made, covering the alpha and beta chains. For amplifying TCRs, the PCR ran for around 20 cycles with Phusion, which was used together with a constant-region primer and the adapter on the V primers. TCRdb processed the reads anew with MiXCR; each CDR3 protein has one entry. The sample shows 6,000 to 9,000 distinct CDR3 sequences, around 84% of them seen only once. The origin of this receptor is a human donor with advanced metastatic prostate, ovarian, gallbladder or colorectal cancer (not recorded which). This table probably holds off-target reads from a library built for another chain.

CDR3: CASSEQAGVETQYF. The CDR3 DNA sequence: TGCGCCAGCAGTGAGCAAGCGGGGGTGGAGACCCAGTACTTC. This rearrangement joins TRBV10-2 to TRBJ2-5, with 8 bases aligning to TRBD2. From germline, CDR1 is WSHSY and CDR2 SAAADI. J gave up 5 bases and V 2 bases, and 4 bases lay outside the gene matches. The CDR3 loop spans 14 amino acids.